One T cell receptor (beta chain) is described in this entry. Its antigen is undetermined. The record originates from a study of cytomegalovirus exposure and HLA in healthy donors. Study findings and constraints: Reports credit the classifier with highly specific, highly sensitive diagnosis of cytomegalovirus status.

Amplification used 60 Vbeta primers and 13 Jbeta primers. Original data processing: In a later analysis, of roughly 83 million unique beta chains, around 9.9 million appeared in at least two donors. Clones were read by immunoSEQ multiplex PCR, and TCRdb kept only the in-frame ones, dropping some. V and J calls and clone size come straight from that table; D and trimming were deduced from the DNA. Altogether about 69,000 clones are present, roughly 71% being singletons, with the ten largest covering around 10%. Sequencing input: PBMCs. This receptor was taken from a woman aged 60-70 years in good health and CMV-seropositive.

The chain's CDR3 is CASTGYGRGNTQYF. In DNA form, the CDR3 reads TGTGCCAGCACGGGTTACGGGAGGGGGAATACGCAGTATTTT. The genes are TRBV2 and TRBJ2-3; 8 bases agree with TRBD2. The germline V gene has CDR1 SNHLY and CDR2 FYNNEI. CDR3 length equals 14 residues. After removal of 7 bases from V and 7 bases from J, the junction contained 10 bases not matched to a gene. Looking up the rest from reference TRBV2 and TRBJ2-3 gives the full variable domain: EPEVTQTPSHQVTQMGQEVILRCVPISNHLYFYWYRQILGQKVEFLVSFYNNEISEKSEIFDDQFSVERPDGSNFTLKIRSTKLEDSAMYFCASTGYGRGNTQYFGPGTRLTVL.